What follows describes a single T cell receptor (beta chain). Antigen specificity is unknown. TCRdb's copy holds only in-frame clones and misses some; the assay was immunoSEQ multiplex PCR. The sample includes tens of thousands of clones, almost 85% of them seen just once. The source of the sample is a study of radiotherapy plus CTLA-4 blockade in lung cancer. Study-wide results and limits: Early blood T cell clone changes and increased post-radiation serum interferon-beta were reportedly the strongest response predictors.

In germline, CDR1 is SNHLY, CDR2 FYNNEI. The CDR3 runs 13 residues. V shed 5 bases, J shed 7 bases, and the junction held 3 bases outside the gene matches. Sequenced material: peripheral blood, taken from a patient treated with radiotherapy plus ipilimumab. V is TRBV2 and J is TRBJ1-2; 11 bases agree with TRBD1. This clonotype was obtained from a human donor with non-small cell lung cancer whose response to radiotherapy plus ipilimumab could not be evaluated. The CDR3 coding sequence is TGTGCCAGCAGTCCTGGGACAGGGGGTGGCTACACCTTC. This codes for CASSPGTGGGYTF. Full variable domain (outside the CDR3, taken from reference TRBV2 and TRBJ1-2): EPEVTQTPSHQVTQMGQEVILRCVPISNHLYFYWYRQILGQKVEFLVSFYNNEISEKSEIFDDQFSVERPDGSNFTLKIRSTKLEDSAMYFCASSPGTGGGYTFGSGTRLTVV.